This entry lists 23 T cell receptor beta chains sequenced from one sample in a study of T cells in localized non-small cell lung cancer (dated by TCRdb to 2018 to 2020). The library was made by the immunoSEQ multiplex PCR assay. What TCRdb holds here is the immuneACCESS table cut down to in-frame rearrangements. Part of the clones is not present; checked against another copy, under half of the missing clones reflect an unresolved V gene, and the others are unexplained. The sample table records 20,000 or so clones; 90% of these occur just once. Around 7% of the sample belongs to the ten largest clones. The input for sequencing was peripheral blood, taken before any cancer treatment. These receptors were taken from a woman between 35 and 70 years old with stage I lung adenocarcinoma.

The chain is built from TRBV6-1 and TRBJ2-1; a possible D gene is TRBD1 (6 bases). V gave up 11 bases and J gave up 9 bases, with 20 bases separating them. The CDR3 contains 13 residues. Germline V lookup: CDR1 MNHNS, CDR2 SASEGT. The CDR3 reads CASSGGRVGEQFF. The CDR3 DNA reads TGTGCCTCCTCTGGGGGCAGGGTAGGTGAGCAGTTCTTC.

The rearrangement joins TRBV14 to TRBJ2-1; 13 positions match TRBD2. CDR1 SGHDN and CDR2 FVKESK come from the germline V gene. CDR3 length equals 18 residues. V lost 1 base, J lost 5 bases, and 8 bases stayed unmatched. In nucleotides, the CDR3 is TGTGCCAGCAGCCAAGTCATACCGGGACTAGCGGGACACAATGAGCAGTTCTTC. Protein sequence: CASSQVIPGLAGHNEQFF.

This rearrangement joins TRBV11-2 to TRBJ1-2; no firm D call. V was clipped by 5 bases and J by 5 bases, with 12 bases between them. The germline V gene encodes CDR1 SGHAT and CDR2 FQNNGV. This CDR3 comprises 13 residues. The CDR3 sequence: CASSSSTTYGYTF. The CDR3 DNA follows: TGTGCCAGCAGCAGCTCGACAACGTATGGCTACACCTTC. Full variable domain (missing parts from reference TRBV11-2 and TRBJ1-2): EAGVAQSPRYKIIEKRQSVAFWCNPISGHATLYWYQQILGQGPKLLIQFQNNGVVDDSQLPKDRFSAERLKGVDSTLKIQPAKLEDSAVYLCASSSSTTYGYTFGSGTRLTVV.

The rearrangement uses TRBV6-1 and TRBJ2-7; perhaps TRBD1 as D (6 bases). This CDR3 is built from 13 residues. V was trimmed by 5 bases and J by 7 bases, leaving 15 bases between them. Germline assignment: CDR1 MNHNS and CDR2 SASEGT. The CDR3 sequence is CASSLTGLEEQYF. In DNA form, the CDR3 reads TGTGCCAGCAGTCTCACAGGGTTGGAAGAGCAGTACTTC.

This CDR3 reads CASSGQNAIQETQYF. CDR3 DNA: TGTGCCAGCAGTGGGCAGAACGCCATCCAAGAGACCCAGTACTTC. This chain connects TRBV2 to TRBJ2-5; D unresolved. This CDR3 is 15 amino acids long. Germline V gene lookup returns CDR1 SNHLY and CDR2 FYNNEI. V lost 4 bases, J lost 1 base, and 13 bases lay in between.

The V and J genes are TRBV10-3 and TRBJ2-6; D not certain. The CDR3 extends over 13 amino acids. The germline CDR1 and CDR2 sequences are ENHRY and SYGVKD. V lost 8 bases to trimming and J lost 0 bases, with 5 bases between them. DNA for the CDR3: TGTGCCATCGGCGGCTCTGGGGCCAACGTCCTGACTTTC. It yields the protein CAIGGSGANVLTF.

This chain connects TRBV30 to TRBJ1-1; D remains unclear. Germline values: CDR1 GTSNPN, CDR2 SVGIG (reference sequence). CDR3 length: 13 amino acids. V was cut by 3 bases and J by 0 bases, with 8 bases left in between. CDR3 coding DNA: TGTGCCTGGAGGCTGACGGTGAACACTGAAGCTTTCTTT. Its translation: CAWRLTVNTEAFF.

The rearrangement joins TRBV6-5 to TRBJ1-5; unclear D gene. Germline V gene sequence: CDR1 MNHEY, CDR2 SVGAGI. Trimming pared 6 bases from V and 4 bases from J, leaving 10 bases between. The CDR3 has 13 residues. CDR3 loop: CASSSDGNQPQHF. CDR3 nucleotide sequence: TGTGCCAGCAGCTCGGACGGAAATCAGCCCCAGCATTTT.

This clone was seen a single time. The J gene is TRBJ2-3, the V gene TRBV5-6; 12 bases match TRBD2. Germline CDR1 is SGHDT and CDR2 is YYEEEE. CDR3 length: 18 residues. The junction had 11 bases not matched to a gene; V was cut back by 4 bases and J by 2 bases. This CDR3 reads CASSPLAGGPKDTDTQYF. CDR3 nucleotides: TGTGCCAGCAGCCCTCTAGCGGGAGGGCCGAAGGACACAGATACGCAGTATTTT.

The rearrangement joins TRBV9 to TRBJ1-2; no clear D. The germline V and J ends were trimmed by 4 bases and 8 bases, with 18 bases remaining between them. CDR3 length: 14 residues. The germline V gene has CDR1 SGDLS and CDR2 YYNGEE. The CDR3 DNA is TGTGCCAGCAGCTCAACGGAGCCCCGGATGGGCTACACCTTC. It encodes CASSSTEPRMGYTF.

The chain recombines TRBV5-5 with TRBJ1-1; D uncertain. Germline V gene data show CDR1 as SGHKS and CDR2 as YYEKEE (reference sequence). V was shortened by 3 bases and J by 3 bases, with 9 bases between the two germline ends. The CDR3 totals 13 residues. The CDR3 region is CASSWTTDTEAFF. CDR3 sequence (DNA): TGTGCCAGCAGCTGGACCACGGACACTGAAGCTTTCTTT.

The V gene is TRBV28, the J gene TRBJ1-3, with 10 bases that match TRBD1. The CDR3 consists of 16 residues. Germline CDR1 is MDHEN and CDR2 is SYDVKM. V lost 6 bases to trimming and J lost 8 bases; unmatched junction nucleotides: 13. CDR3 in amino acids: CASRPMGGQGEHTIYF. The CDR3 coding sequence is TGTGCCAGCAGACCAATGGGCGGACAGGGGGAGCACACCATATATTTT.

The V gene is TRBV10-1, the J gene TRBJ1-2, with D perhaps TRBD1 (5 bases). Germline V gives CDR1 WNHNN, CDR2 SYGVQD (reference sequence). This CDR3 has 15 residues. V shed 6 bases and J shed 8 bases, with 22 bases lying between them. CDR3 in DNA: TGCGCCAGCAGGCTTGACAGCTCCCAGGTTGGGGGCTACACCTTC. It encodes CASRLDSSQVGGYTF.

This clone has more than one count but fewer than ten. This chain connects TRBV19 to TRBJ1-1; D not certain. The germline V gene encodes CDR1 LNHDA and CDR2 SQIVND (reference sequence). The V end lost 9 bases, the J end lost 4 bases, and 12 bases lay between the germline ends. The CDR3 runs 12 residues. The CDR3 coding sequence is TGTGCCAGCAGAGCCCCCACCACTGAAGCTTTCTTT. It translates to CASRAPTTEAFF.

This clone has only a few counts. In DNA, the CDR3 is TGCGCCAGCGGACAGGGGAAGAACACTGAAGCTTTCTTT. This codes for CASGQGKNTEAFF. The J gene is TRBJ1-1, the V gene TRBV10-2, with TRBD1 matching over 9 bases. The CDR3 is 13 amino acids. CDR1 is WSHSY and CDR2 is SAAADI in the germline V gene. V shed 8 bases and J 1 base; nucleotides not matched to a gene: 2.

The chain joins TRBV7-8 to TRBJ2-1, with 10 bases lining up with TRBD2. The CDR3 is 19 amino acids. The V gene end was trimmed by 1 base and the J gene end by 4 bases; junction bases not matched to a gene: 13. Germline V lookup: CDR1 SGHVS, CDR2 FQNEAQ. CDR3 loop: CASSLVGRTSGGGYNEQFF. CDR3 in DNA: TGTGCCAGCAGCTTAGTCGGGAGGACTAGCGGAGGGGGGTACAATGAGCAGTTCTTC.

The chain couples TRBV7-3 to TRBJ2-3; D is undetermined. The CDR3 is 14 residues long. V was cut by 5 bases and J by 2 bases, with 11 bases left in between. Germline-derived CDR1 and CDR2 are SGHTA and FQGTGA. The CDR3 sequence: CASSPGRLTDTQYF. The CDR3 nucleotides are TGTGCCAGCAGCCCAGGACGCCTCACAGATACGCAGTATTTT.

V and J are TRBV12-1 and TRBJ1-5. TRBV12-1 is flagged as a pseudogene. The CDR3 loop spans 17 amino acids. The CDR3 protein is CASSRSTRRESNQPQHF. The CDR3 region has the DNA TGTGCCAGCAGCCGTTCGACCAGACGTGAGAGCAATCAGCCCCAGCATTTT.

This clone was counted a single time. The chain combines TRBV28 with TRBJ2-1; no clear D gene. The CDR3 covers 11 residues. V lost 5 bases and J 9 bases, leaving 8 bases between the germline ends. Germline loops: CDR1 MDHEN, CDR2 SYDVKM. The CDR3 DNA is TGTGCCAGCAGTGTTAACGGTGAGCAGTTCTTC. Translating it yields CASSVNGEQFF.

The chain is built from TRBV29-1 and TRBJ1-1; 7 positions agree with TRBD1. Germline-derived CDR1 and CDR2 are SQVTM and ANQGSEA. Germline trimming cut 7 bases from V and 11 bases from J; bases unmatched to any gene: 16. The CDR3 totals 13 residues. The CDR3 is CSAILIDRVGAFF. The CDR3 DNA is TGCAGCGCTATCCTAATCGACAGGGTTGGGGCTTTCTTT.

This chain uses TRBV4-1 with TRBJ1-1; D may be TRBD1 (6 bases). The germline V gene has CDR1 MGHRA and CDR2 YSYEKL. The CDR3 loop spans 15 amino acids. V was trimmed by 5 bases and J by 6 bases, leaving 19 bases between them. The CDR3 nucleotides read TGCGCCAGCAGCTACGACACGGGGGCAAAGGCTGAAGCTTTCTTT. Translation: CASSYDTGAKAEAFF.

CDR3 loop: CSAGRLDEQFF. The CDR3 DNA is TGCAGTGCTGGTCGACTAGATGAGCAGTTCTTC. The chain employs TRBV20-1 and TRBJ2-1; D is possibly TRBD2 (6 bases). Trimming left V 5 bases short and J 8 bases short, with 10 bases between. The CDR3 is 11 amino acids. Germline-derived CDR1 and CDR2 are DFQATT and SNEGSKA (reference sequence).

The chain recombines TRBV30 with TRBJ2-1; TRBD2 matches 9 bases. Germline loops: CDR1 GTSNPN, CDR2 SVGIG (reference sequence). V was pared by 2 bases and J by 3 bases, with 5 bases of the junction left unmatched. The CDR3 length is 15 residues. The CDR3, as DNA: TGTGCCTGGAGTCCCTTAGCGGGGGTCTACAATGAGCAGTTCTTC. Its translation is CAWSPLAGVYNEQFF.